This is a list of T cell receptor beta chains from one sample in a study of identical twins. A single record per CDR3 protein comes from TCRdb applying MiXCR to the 5' RACE reads. This sample has hundreds of thousands of distinct CDR3 sequences, with roughly 13% found just once. What was sequenced was memory (CD45RO+) T cells sorted from blood. These receptors were obtained from a woman under 30 in good health. Each CDR3 is given with its conserved first and last residue. Each record gives: J gene, clone size, D gene, V gene, CDR3 protein, CDR3 DNA. A D gene is named only where the DNA matches it firmly. The size entry is marked missing in some rows and otherwise reads once, few, many or a size class.

TRBJ1-6 | few | . | TRBV27 | CASSLEEVNSPLHF | TGTGCCAGCAGTTTAGAGGAGGTTAATTCACCCCTCCACTTT
TRBJ1-1 | . | . | TRBV6-5 | CASSYSSSQRKAFF | TGTGCCAGCAGTTACTCGAGTTCACAGCGTAAAGCTTTCTTT
TRBJ1-6 | few | . | TRBV5-1 | CASSLGAVDSPLHF | TGCGCCAGCAGCTTGGGGGCAGTTGATTCACCCCTCCACTTT
TRBJ2-2 | . | . | TRBV18 | CASSPDSGITGELFF | TGTGCCAGCTCACCAGACAGCGGTATCACCGGGGAGCTGTTTTTT
TRBJ1-1 | . | . | TRBV29-1 | CSVATGRGETEAFF | TGCAGCGTGGCTACAGGGAGGGGAGAGACTGAAGCTTTCTTT
TRBJ2-3 | . | TRBD2 | TRBV6-4 | CASRELAGAEDTQYF | TGTGCCAGCAGAGAACTAGCGGGGGCCGAAGATACGCAGTATTTT
TRBJ1-2 | many | TRBD1 | TRBV9 | CASSTQGTYGYTF | TGTGCCAGCAGCACACAGGGGACCTATGGCTACACCTTC
TRBJ2-7 | . | TRBD2 | TRBV7-8 | CASSLQREYLYEQYF | TGTGCCAGCAGCCTTCAGCGGGAGTATCTCTACGAGCAGTACTTC
TRBJ1-4 | . | . | TRBV29-1 | CSVDGDGNEKLFF | TGCAGCGTTGACGGGGACGGTAATGAAAAACTGTTTTTT
TRBJ2-7 | few | TRBD2 | TRBV30 | CAWSVLGRVYEQYF | TGTGCCTGGAGTGTACTCGGGAGGGTCTACGAGCAGTACTTC
TRBJ1-2 | many | TRBD1 | TRBV20-1 | CSARVPGQDYGYTF | TGCAGTGCTAGAGTTCCGGGACAGGATTATGGCTACACCTTC
TRBJ2-1 | few | TRBD2 | TRBV29-1 | CSVEGAGGEGLELNEQFF | TGCAGCGTTGAAGGGGCGGGGGGGGAGGGCTTGGAGCTGAATGAGCAGTTCTTC
TRBJ1-4 | few | TRBD1 | TRBV4-2 | CASSQEGQTNEKLFF | TGTGCCAGCAGCCAGGAGGGACAGACTAATGAAAAACTGTTTTTT
TRBJ1-6 | once | . | TRBV20-1 | CSASRQPNSPLHF | TGCAGTGCTAGTCGGCAGCCTAATTCACCCCTCCACTTT
TRBJ2-3 | few | TRBD2 | TRBV9 | CASSVFRGGGADTQYF | TGTGCCAGCAGCGTATTCCGGGGGGGCGGCGCAGATACGCAGTATTTT
TRBJ2-1 | . | . | TRBV6-2/TRBV6-3 | CASSRTLQAPTF | TGTGCCAGCAGTCGGACCCTACAGGCCCCCACCTTC
TRBJ2-3 | . | . | TRBV5-1 | CASSLVLPRDTQYF | TGCGCCAGCAGCTTGGTACTTCCACGAGATACGCAGTATTTT
TRBJ2-2 | many | TRBD1 | TRBV5-1 | CASRSGTGGTGELFF | TGCGCCAGCAGGTCCGGGACAGGGGGCACCGGGGAGCTGTTTTTT
TRBJ1-1 | . | TRBD1 | TRBV11-2 | CASSLQGTANTEAFF | TGTGCCAGCAGTCTTCAAGGGACAGCGAACACTGAAGCTTTCTTT
TRBJ2-6 | . | . | TRBV4-3 | CASSQEARDSSGANVLTF | TGCGCCAGCAGCCAAGAGGCCAGGGATTCATCTGGGGCCAACGTCCTGACTTTC
TRBJ2-6 | . | TRBD1 | TRBV5-1 | CASSPNTGVSSGANVLTF | TGCGCCAGCAGCCCCAATACAGGGGTGAGCTCTGGGGCCAACGTCCTGACTTTC
TRBJ2-7 | . | TRBD1 | TRBV6-5 | CASSYRMTGQGLPYEQYF | TGTGCCAGCAGTTACCGGATGACGGGACAGGGCCTTCCCTACGAGCAGTACTTC
TRBJ1-1 | . | . | TRBV3-1 | CASSPPVRGYSTEAFF | TGTGCCAGCAGCCCCCCAGTCCGGGGATATTCGACTGAAGCTTTCTTT
TRBJ2-7 | few | TRBD2 | TRBV7-2 | CASSRASGAYEQYF | TGTGCCAGCAGCCGAGCTAGCGGCGCCTACGAGCAGTACTTC
TRBJ2-2 | . | . | TRBV10-3 | CAIRPGRSGGELFF | TGTGCCATCCGCCCGGGACGTTCGGGCGGGGAGCTGTTTTTT
TRBJ2-1 | . | TRBD1 | TRBV5-5 | CASSLEHRGREQFF | TGTGCCAGCAGCTTGGAACACAGGGGACGTGAGCAGTTCTTC
TRBJ2-7 | . | TRBD1 | TRBV5-5 | CASSLWDRGSYEQYF | TGTGCCAGCAGCTTGTGGGACAGGGGGTCCTACGAGCAGTACTTC
TRBJ2-3 | once | TRBD2 | TRBV7-2 | CASSPRLAYTQYF | TGTGCCAGCAGCCCGCGACTAGCCTATACGCAGTATTTT
TRBJ2-7 | few | TRBD1 | TRBV3-1 | CASSQRDRGPYYEQYF | TGTGCCAGCAGCCAGAGGGACAGGGGACCCTACTACGAGCAGTACTTC
TRBJ2-4 | few | . | TRBV20-1 | CSFAKNIQYF | TGCAGCTTCGCCAAAAACATTCAGTACTTC
TRBJ2-1 | many | TRBD2 | TRBV6-2/TRBV6-3 | CASIPPGLAGAGEQFF | TGTGCCAGCATTCCACCGGGACTAGCGGGAGCTGGTGAGCAGTTCTTC
TRBJ2-3 | few | . | TRBV7-2 | CASSVRSGQYF | TGTGCCAGCAGCGTCAGGTCCGGGCAGTATTTT
TRBJ1-2 | . | . | TRBV6-1 | CASSEALGPYSTNYGYTF | TGTGCCAGCAGTGAAGCTTTGGGTCCTTATTCTACTAACTATGGCTACACCTTC
TRBJ2-3 | many | TRBD1 | TRBV12-3/TRBV12-4 | CASSPVSGTGKDTQYF | TGTGCCAGCAGTCCTGTTTCCGGGACAGGGAAGGATACGCAGTATTTT
TRBJ1-2 | many | . | TRBV7-2 | CASSLPGYGYTF | TGTGCCAGCAGCTTACCAGGCTATGGCTACACCTTC
TRBJ2-1 | . | . | TRBV12-3/TRBV12-4 | CASSFKEGEQFF | TGTGCCAGCAGTTTTAAGGAAGGTGAGCAGTTCTTC
TRBJ2-6 | . | . | TRBV7-2 | CASSLVRAGANVLTF | TGTGCCAGCAGCTTAGTACGGGCTGGGGCCAACGTCCTGACTTTC
TRBJ1-2 | few | . | TRBV7-8 | CASSWGLGRQEGSGGYTF | TGTGCCAGCAGCTGGGGACTGGGAAGACAGGAGGGCTCGGGTGGCTACACCTTC
TRBJ1-2 | many | TRBD1 | TRBV12-3/TRBV12-4 | CASSSTGGNYGYTF | TGTGCCAGCAGTTCGACAGGGGGGAACTATGGCTACACCTTC
TRBJ2-3 | . | . | TRBV21-1 | CASSNSGPSTDTQYF | TGTGCCAGCAGCAATAGCGGTCCTAGCACAGATACGCAGTATTTT
TRBJ1-1 | many | . | TRBV7-8 | CASSLGVGATEAFF | TGTGCCAGCAGCTTAGGGGTAGGGGCCACTGAAGCTTTCTTT
TRBJ1-4 | many | . | TRBV6-5 | CASSWGAGYEKLFF | TGTGCCAGCAGTTGGGGCGCGGGTTACGAAAAACTGTTTTTT
TRBJ2-2 | . | TRBD2 | TRBV20-1 | CSALAGVNTGELFF | TGCAGTGCTTTAGCGGGGGTAAACACCGGGGAGCTGTTTTTT
TRBJ1-5 | many | . | TRBV5-1 | CASSFNPARGQPQHF | TGCGCCAGCAGCTTTAATCCGGCTCGGGGTCAGCCCCAGCATTTT
TRBJ2-7 | many | TRBD2 | TRBV12-3/TRBV12-4 | CASSLGTSVQYF | TGTGCCAGCAGTTTAGGGACTAGCGTGCAGTACTTC
TRBJ2-1 | . | TRBD2 | TRBV20-1 | CSAETSGSRYEQFF | TGCAGTGCTGAAACTAGCGGGAGTCGCTATGAGCAGTTCTTC
TRBJ1-1 | . | . | TRBV9 | CASSGDGRGAFF | TGTGCCAGCAGCGGGGACGGGAGGGGAGCTTTCTTT
TRBJ2-7 | few | . | TRBV20-1 | CSASRGNEQYF | TGCAGTGCTAGTCGGGGTAACGAGCAGTACTTC
TRBJ2-5 | . | TRBD1 | TRBV11-2 | CASSQGGWGPPRDQETQYF | TGTGCCAGCAGCCAAGGGGGCTGGGGCCCCCCGCGGGACCAAGAGACCCAGTACTTC
TRBJ2-2 | . | . | TRBV5-3 | CARSRLANTGELFF | TGTGCCAGAAGCCGTTTAGCGAACACCGGGGAGCTGTTTTTT
TRBJ2-7 | . | . | TRBV6-2/TRBV6-3 | CASRKQGDEQYF | TGTGCCAGCAGAAAACAGGGAGACGAGCAGTACTTC
TRBJ2-1 | few | . | TRBV7-9 | CASSFGQPIAFF | TGTGCCAGCAGCTTTGGACAGCCCATTGCGTTCTTC
TRBJ1-5 | few | . | TRBV27 | CASSDVSNQPQHF | TGTGCCAGCTCGGACGTGAGCAATCAGCCCCAGCATTTT
TRBJ2-3 | . | . | TRBV6-5 | CASMSRLVYTQYF | TGTGCCAGCATGAGTAGACTGGTTTATACGCAGTATTTT
TRBJ1-1 | many | TRBD1 | TRBV4-1 | CASSFRGTGATEAFF | TGCGCCAGCAGCTTCAGGGGAACAGGGGCCACTGAAGCTTTCTTT